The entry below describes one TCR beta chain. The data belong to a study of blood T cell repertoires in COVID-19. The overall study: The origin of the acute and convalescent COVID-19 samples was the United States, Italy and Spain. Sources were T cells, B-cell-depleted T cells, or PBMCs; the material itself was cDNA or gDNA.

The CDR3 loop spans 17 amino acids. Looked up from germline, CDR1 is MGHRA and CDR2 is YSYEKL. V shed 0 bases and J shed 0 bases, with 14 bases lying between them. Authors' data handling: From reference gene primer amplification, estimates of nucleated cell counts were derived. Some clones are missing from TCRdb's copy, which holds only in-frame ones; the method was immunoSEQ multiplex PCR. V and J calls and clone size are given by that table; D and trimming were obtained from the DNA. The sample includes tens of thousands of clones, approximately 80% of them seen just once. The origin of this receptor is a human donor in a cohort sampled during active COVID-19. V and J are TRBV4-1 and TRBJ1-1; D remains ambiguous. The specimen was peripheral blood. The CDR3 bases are TGCGCCAGCAGCCAAGATCGTGTGCCTCTAATGAACACTGAAGCTTTCTTT. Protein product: CASSQDRVPLMNTEAFF.